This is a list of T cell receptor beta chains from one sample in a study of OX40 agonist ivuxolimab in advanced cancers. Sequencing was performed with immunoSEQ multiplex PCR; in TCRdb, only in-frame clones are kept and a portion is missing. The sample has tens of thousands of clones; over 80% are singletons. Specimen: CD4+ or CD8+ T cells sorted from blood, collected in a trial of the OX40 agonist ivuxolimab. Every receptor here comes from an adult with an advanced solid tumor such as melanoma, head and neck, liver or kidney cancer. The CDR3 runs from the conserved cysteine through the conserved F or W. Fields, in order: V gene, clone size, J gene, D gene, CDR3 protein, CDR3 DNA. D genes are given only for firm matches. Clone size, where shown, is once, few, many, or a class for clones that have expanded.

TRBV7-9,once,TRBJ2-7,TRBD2,CASSRGGSSGEQYF,TGTGCCAGCAGCCGGGGAGGGAGTTCGGGCGAGCAGTACTTC
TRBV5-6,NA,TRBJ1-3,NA,CASSPTSSGNTIYF,TGTGCCAGCAGCCCGACAAGCTCTGGAAACACCATATATTTT
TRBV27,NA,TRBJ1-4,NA,CASSLFAATNEKLFF,TGTGCCAGCAGTTTGTTCGCGGCAACTAATGAAAAACTGTTTTTT
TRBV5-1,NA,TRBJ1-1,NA,CASSLVGVGNTEAFF,TGCGCCAGCAGCTTGGTAGGGGTGGGGAACACTGAAGCTTTCTTT
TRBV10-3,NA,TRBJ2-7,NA,CAISEGAGSYEQYF,TGTGCCATCAGTGAGGGGGCAGGCTCCTACGAGCAGTACTTC
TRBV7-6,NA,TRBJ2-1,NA,CASSPLPAPIGEQFF,TGTGCCAGCAGCCCACTTCCGGCCCCGATTGGTGAGCAGTTCTTC
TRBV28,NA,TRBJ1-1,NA,CASSSIVGGKQGRTEAFF,TGTGCCAGCAGTTCCATTGTAGGGGGAAAGCAAGGGAGAACTGAAGCTTTCTTT
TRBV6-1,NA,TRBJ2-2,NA,CASSESVSSGELFF,TGTGCCAGCAGTGAAAGTGTGAGCTCCGGGGAGCTGTTTTTT
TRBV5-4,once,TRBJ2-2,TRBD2,CASSRVGLAGHTGELFF,TGTGCCAGCAGCCGCGTTGGACTAGCGGGGCACACCGGGGAGCTGTTTTTT
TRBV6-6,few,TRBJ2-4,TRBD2,CASSYGREGAKNIQYF,TGTGCCAGCAGTTACGGTCGGGAGGGAGCCAAAAACATTCAGTACTTC
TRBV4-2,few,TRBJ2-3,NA,CASSREVTDTQYF,TGTGCCAGCAGCAGAGAGGTCACAGATACGCAGTATTTT
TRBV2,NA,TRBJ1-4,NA,CASSREPTATNEKLFF,TGTGCCAGCAGCCGAGAACCTACTGCAACTAATGAAAAACTGTTTTTT
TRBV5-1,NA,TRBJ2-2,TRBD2,CASSIPSGGTNTGELFF,TGCGCCAGCAGCATACCTAGCGGGGGGACCAACACCGGGGAGCTGTTTTTT
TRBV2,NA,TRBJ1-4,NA,CASTRQGNEKLFF,TGTGCCAGCACCCGTCAGGGAAATGAAAAACTGTTTTTT
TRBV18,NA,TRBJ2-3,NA,CASSPGGSTDTQYF,TGTGCCAGCTCACCGGGCGGTTCCACAGATACGCAGTATTTT
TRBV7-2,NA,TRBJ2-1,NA,CASSLGGGKGSYNEQFF,TGTGCCAGCAGCTTAGGAGGAGGGAAAGGGTCCTACAATGAGCAGTTCTTC
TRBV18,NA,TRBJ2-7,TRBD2,CASSNGLDSAEQYF,TGTGCCAGCTCAAACGGACTAGATTCGGCCGAGCAGTACTTC
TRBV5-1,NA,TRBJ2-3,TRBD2,CASSLGTSGEVGTDTQYF,TGCGCCAGCAGCTTGGGGACTAGCGGGGAGGTGGGCACAGATACGCAGTATTTT
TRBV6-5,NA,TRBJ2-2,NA,CASRAQQNTGELFF,TGTGCCAGCAGGGCACAGCAGAACACCGGGGAGCTGTTTTTT
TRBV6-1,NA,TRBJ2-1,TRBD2,CASSYGLAAYNEQFF,TGTGCCAGCAGCTACGGACTAGCCGCGTACAATGAGCAGTTCTTC
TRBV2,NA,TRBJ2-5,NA,CASSEGGTQYF,TGTGCCAGCAGTGAGGGGGGGACCCAGTACTTC
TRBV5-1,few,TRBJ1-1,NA,CASSLGMMDLNTEAFF,TGCGCCAGCAGCTTGGGAATGATGGATCTGAACACTGAAGCTTTCTTT
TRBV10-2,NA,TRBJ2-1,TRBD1,CASRTGVYNEQFF,TGCGCCAGCAGGACAGGGGTCTACAATGAGCAGTTCTTC
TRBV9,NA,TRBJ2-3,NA,CASSPMGRGTDTQYF,TGTGCCAGCAGCCCCATGGGGAGGGGGACAGATACGCAGTATTTT
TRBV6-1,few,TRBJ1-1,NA,CASKAVQGNTEAFF,TGTGCCAGCAAAGCAGTACAGGGGAACACTGAAGCTTTCTTT
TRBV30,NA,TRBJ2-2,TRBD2,CAWSPGLEDTGELFF,TGTGCCTGGAGTCCGGGACTAGAAGACACCGGGGAGCTGTTTTTT
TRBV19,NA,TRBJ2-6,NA,CASSILQVSGANVLTF,TGTGCCAGTAGTATCCTCCAGGTCTCTGGGGCCAACGTCCTGACTTTC
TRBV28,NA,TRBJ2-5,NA,CASSPRASQYF,TGTGCCAGCAGTCCAAGGGCGTCCCAGTACTTC
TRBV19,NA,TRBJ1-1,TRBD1,CASGDGQGITEAFF,TGTGCCAGCGGAGATGGACAGGGAATCACTGAAGCTTTCTTT
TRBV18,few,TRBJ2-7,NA,CASSQSALYEQYF,TGTGCCAGCTCACAGTCCGCCCTTTACGAGCAGTACTTC
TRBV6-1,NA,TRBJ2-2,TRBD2,CASSSIAGNAGELFF,TGTGCCAGCAGTTCAATAGCGGGGAACGCCGGGGAGCTGTTTTTT
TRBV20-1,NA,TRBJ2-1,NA,CSGNGNEQFF,TGCAGTGGAAATGGGAATGAGCAGTTCTTC
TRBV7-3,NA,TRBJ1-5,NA,CASSLGPNQPQHF,TGTGCCAGCAGCTTAGGGCCCAATCAGCCCCAGCATTTT
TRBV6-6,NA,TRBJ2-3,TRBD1,CASSHGTGGADTQYF,TGTGCCAGCAGTCACGGGACAGGGGGAGCAGATACGCAGTATTTT
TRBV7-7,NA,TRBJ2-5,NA,CASSLNGQQQETQYF,TGTGCCAGCAGCCTGAACGGACAGCAGCAAGAGACCCAGTACTTC
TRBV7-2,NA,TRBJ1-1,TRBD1,CASSLGTGINTEAFF,TGTGCCAGCAGCTTGGGGACAGGGATAAACACTGAAGCTTTCTTT
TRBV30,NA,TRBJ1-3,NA,CAWSVLGSGNTIYF,TGTGCCTGGAGTGTACTGGGTTCTGGAAACACCATATATTTT
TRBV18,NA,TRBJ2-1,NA,CASSPPLRREQFF,TGTGCCAGCTCACCACCTTTACGTCGGGAGCAGTTCTTC
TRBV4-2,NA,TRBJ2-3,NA,CASSQTTRYTDTQYF,TGTGCCAGCAGCCAAACGACTAGGTACACAGATACGCAGTATTTT
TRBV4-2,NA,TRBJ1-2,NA,CASSLDFASFYGYTF,TGTGCCAGCAGCTTAGATTTTGCGAGTTTCTATGGCTACACCTTC
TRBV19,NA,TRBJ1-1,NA,CATRKGTYTEAFF,TGTGCCACTAGAAAGGGGACATACACTGAAGCTTTCTTT
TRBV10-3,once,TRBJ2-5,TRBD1,CAISAGTGGETQYF,TGTGCCATCAGTGCCGGGACAGGGGGAGAGACCCAGTACTTC
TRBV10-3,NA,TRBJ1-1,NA,CASSGPENTEAFF,TGTGCCAGCTCGGGACCCGAAAACACTGAAGCTTTCTTT
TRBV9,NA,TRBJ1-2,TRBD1,CASSATDRGPGYGYTF,TGTGCCAGCAGCGCCACCGACAGGGGACCGGGCTATGGCTACACCTTC
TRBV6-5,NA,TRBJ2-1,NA,CASMGYNEQFF,TGTGCCAGCATGGGGTACAATGAGCAGTTCTTC
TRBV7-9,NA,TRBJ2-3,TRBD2,CASSLDSGASTDTQYF,TGTGCCAGCAGCTTAGATAGCGGGGCCAGCACAGATACGCAGTATTTT
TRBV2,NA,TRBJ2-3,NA,CASSEMWGSTDTQYF,TGTGCCAGCAGTGAAATGTGGGGGAGCACAGATACGCAGTATTTT
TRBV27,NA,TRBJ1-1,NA,CASSGRQSGRRTEAFF,TGTGCCAGCAGTGGGCGACAATCAGGGAGGAGGACTGAAGCTTTCTTT
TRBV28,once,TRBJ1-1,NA,CASSLIGTAGEAFF,TGTGCCAGCAGCCTAATAGGGACGGCGGGGGAAGCTTTCTTT
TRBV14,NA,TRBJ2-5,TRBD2,CASSQGVAGRGETQYF,TGTGCCAGCAGCCAAGGTGTAGCGGGGCGAGGAGAGACCCAGTACTTC
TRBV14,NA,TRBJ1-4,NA,CASSRLATNEKLFF,TGTGCCAGCAGCCGCTTGGCAACTAATGAAAAACTGTTTTTT
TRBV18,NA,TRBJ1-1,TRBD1,CASSGGGEATEAFF,TGTGCCAGCAGCGGAGGGGGCGAGGCCACTGAAGCTTTCTTT
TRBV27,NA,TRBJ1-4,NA,CASSVPGGKLFF,TGTGCCAGCAGTGTACCGGGGGGAAAACTGTTTTTT
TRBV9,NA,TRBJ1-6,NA,CASSVGTAGNSPLHF,TGTGCCAGCAGCGTAGGGACAGCCGGAAATTCACCCCTCCACTTT
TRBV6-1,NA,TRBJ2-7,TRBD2,CASRYTSGDSYEQYF,TGTGCCAGCAGGTATACTAGCGGAGACTCTTACGAGCAGTACTTC
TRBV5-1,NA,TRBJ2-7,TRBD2,CASSRTSGSDYEQYF,TGCGCCAGCAGCAGGACTAGCGGGAGTGACTACGAGCAGTACTTC
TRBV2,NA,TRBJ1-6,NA,CASSEGPPLHF,TGTGCCAGCAGTGAAGGTCCCCCCCTCCACTTT